The present T cell receptor beta chain was sequenced within a study of T cell repertoires in cytomegalovirus infection. General study points: The response measured ex vivo was dominated by TCR beta clonotypes (HLA-C-restricted and CMV-specific).

As regards this clonotype: Its target is unknown.

Germline CDR1 is SGHTA and CDR2 is FQGNSA. The CDR3 sequence is 15 residues long. Trimming took off 10 bases at V and 0 bases at J, with 13 bases between the two ends. Each CDR3 protein is one row after TCRdb ran MiXCR on the reads. The sample has approximately 390,000 distinct CDR3 sequences; just under 35% are singletons. V and J are TRBV7-2 and TRBJ1-6; D is unresolved. The sequences come from cultured PBMCs, collected from culture after CMV antigen stimulation. The TCR was taken from a human donor in good health (CMV status not recorded). Some clones in this sample may be carry-over from other donors' samples. The CDR3 region has the DNA TGTGCCACCTCGTCTTCGAGCTCCTATAATTCACCCCTCCACTTT. Its protein is CATSSSSSYNSPLHF.